The present T cell receptor (beta chain) was sequenced within a study of blood T cell dynamics during melanoma immunotherapy (dated by TCRdb to 2018 to 2021). About the full investigation: Patients with metastatic melanoma were treated with first-line pembrolizumab or nivolumab plus ipilimumab as standard of care in the United Kingdom. To identify early correlates of response, the study profiled peripheral T cell receptor repertoires in patients with metastatic melanoma before and after one cycle of checkpoint inhibitor therapy. The training cohort was made up of consecutive patients, while a further independent group of patients from the same centre was pooled to form an external validation set. Summary of the overall study and its limitations: The study could not determine whether the T cell clones driving repertoire changes were melanoma-specific or reflected general immune activation. A bifurcated reorganization of the PBMC repertoire at W3, with increased clonality or increased diversity, was observed in patients who later achieved disease control, unlike in progressors. The relatively small sample size was acknowledged as something that could potentially limit how far the results can be generalized.

Every bulk PBMC sample had a fixed 350 ng of DNA loaded. TCR beta CDR3 sequences were amplified from genomic DNA using the immunoSEQ TCRb Assay kit according to manufacturer instructions. The KAPA Library Quantification Kit for Illumina platforms was used to quantify pooled libraries by qPCR. Pooled libraries were clustered at roughly 0.55-1.2 pM and sequenced on an Illumina NextSeq 500. The authors' analysis ran thus. TCR data were analyzed with immunoSEQ ANALYZER and the R LymphoSeq package. A rearrangement efficiency score was calculated as productive divided by the sum of productive and non-productive CDR3 sequences. Within each patient, timepoints were compared pairwise for clonality, measured with the Gini coefficient, and for diversity, measured with the Renyi index at alpha=1. Clonal relatedness, based on an edit distance of 3, and repertoire similarity, based on the Bhattacharyya coefficient, were both computed in LymphoSeq. To classify response, a linear discriminant analysis based on week-3 changes in clonality and diversity was built with the R MASS and caret packages. TCRdb retrieved this table from immuneACCESS and kept in-frame rearrangements only. Not all clones are present; in checked studies, unresolved V genes account for under half, and no reason is known for the remainder. That table is the source of V, J and clone size, and D and trimming were worked out from the DNA. The sample table records 13,000 to 15,000 clones; around 86% of these occur just once. Of the sample, about 6.6% is held by the ten largest clones.

Comment on this clone: There is no known antigen for this receptor. No base quality values were provided; no much bigger clone lies one nucleotide off.

According to the study, the label for this sample's time point signals: pre-treatment baseline. Blood samples were taken at two points: before treatment (T0) and at week 3 (W3), which came after the first cycle of checkpoint blockade. Except for a couple of patients with rapid clinical progression, response was assessed 12 weeks after the first infusion by RECIST 1.1; disease control meant complete response, partial response or stable disease. Any patient who had received prior systemic cancer treatment, was on concomitant immunosuppressant therapy or had synchronous other active malignancies was excluded. Both bulk PBMC and plasma cell-free DNA were sequenced for TCR beta so that circulating cells and T cell turnover could be tracked. Lymphoprep and SepMate tubes were used to isolate PBMC from blood, and red cell lysis was then performed. DNA from PBMC and sorted T cell subsets was extracted with QIAamp DNA Blood Mini kits.

Unmatched junction bases come to 6, with V trimmed by 2 bases and J by 3 bases. The CDR3 holds 17 amino acids from the cysteine to the phenylalanine. The retained sequence is limited to the CDR3, 51 bases, with the frame set at the first base. The germline V gene encodes CDR1 PRHDT and CDR2 FYEKMQ (reference sequence). The V and J segments used are TRBV13 and TRBJ2-3, with 12 bases matching TRBD2. The TCR comes from a human donor with melanoma. Sample: blood, taken from a patient treated with checkpoint blockade. The CDR3 region: CASSLSLAGGQTDTQYF. The DNA sequence is as follows: TGTGCCAGCAGCTTATCGCTAGCGGGGGGGCAGACAGATACGCAGTATTTT.